This passage covers 29 T cell receptor beta chains from one sample sequenced in a study of shared clonotypes between healthy human individuals. Data came from immunoSEQ multiplex PCR; TCRdb stores just in-frame clones and leaves some out. The sample has 2 million to 2.5 million clones; roughly 94% are singletons. Material: naive CD4+ T cells sorted from blood. Subset: CD45RA+ positively selected. These receptors were obtained from a man in his late teens or twenties in good health.

A few counts support this clone. V usage is TRBV30 and J usage is TRBJ1-6; D not certain. Germline CDR1 GTSNPN, CDR2 SVGIG (reference sequence). The germline V and J ends were trimmed by 0 bases and 2 bases, with 17 bases remaining between them. The CDR3 is made up of 18 amino acids. Here the CDR3 reads CAWSVRTTGWAYNSPLHF. CDR3 sequence (DNA): TGTGCCTGGAGTGTACGGACGACGGGGTGGGCCTATAATTCACCCCTCCACTTT.

The rearrangement links TRBV5-1 to TRBJ2-7; no clear D gene. CDR3 length: 13 residues. Per germline, CDR1 SGHRS and CDR2 YFSETQ. V was shortened by 6 bases and J by 1 base, with 11 bases between the two germline ends. The CDR3 here is CASTTDGSYEQYF. DNA of the CDR3: TGCGCCAGCACGACGGACGGGTCCTACGAGCAGTACTTC.

CDR3 in amino acids: CASSGPSQETQYF. CDR3 bases: TGTGCCAGCAGCGGGCCCAGCCAAGAGACCCAGTACTTC. V usage is TRBV7-2 and J usage is TRBJ2-5; D remains ambiguous. The CDR3 runs to 13 residues. From germline, CDR1 is SGHTA and CDR2 FQGNSA. With 5 bases removed from V and 1 base from J, the gap between germline ends came to 8 bases.

V and J are TRBV19 and TRBJ2-5, with D possibly TRBD2 on 6 matching bases. Trimming stripped 2 bases from V and 0 bases from J, with 7 bases between. CDR3 length: 14 amino acids. CDR1 is LNHDA and CDR2 is SQIVND in the germline V gene (reference sequence). CDR3 amino acids: CASSITGDQETQYF. As DNA, the CDR3 is TGTGCCAGTAGTATAACGGGGGACCAAGAGACCCAGTACTTC.

The V and J genes are TRBV6-5 and TRBJ2-3; D remains unclear. Trimming stripped 6 bases from V and 4 bases from J, with 11 bases between. CDR3 length: 13 amino acids. The V gene's germline CDR1 is MNHEY and CDR2 SVGAGI. CDR3 DNA sequence: TGTGCCAGCAGCCAGAGTCCGTCAGATACGCAGTATTTT. As protein: CASSQSPSDTQYF.

The genes are TRBV25-1 and TRBJ2-1; 11 bases match TRBD1. J was trimmed by 2 bases and V by 2 bases; bases with no gene match: 5. The CDR3 consists of 17 residues. Germline V gene data show CDR1 as MGHDK and CDR2 as SYGVNS. The CDR3 DNA follows: TGTGCCAGCAGTGAACTGGGGGGACAGGGGGCCTACAATGAGCAGTTCTTC. Residues: CASSELGGQGAYNEQFF. Combining the CDR3 with reference TRBV25-1 and TRBJ2-1 gives the whole variable domain EADIYQTPRYLVIGTGKKITLECSQTMGHDKMYWYQQDPGMELHLIHYSYGVNSTEKGDLSSESTVSRIRTEHFPLTLESARPSHTSQYLCASSELGGQGAYNEQFFGPGTRLTVL.

The gene calls are TRBV6-5 and TRBJ2-3; 9 nucleotides align to TRBD2. Germline trimming cut 6 bases from V and 6 bases from J; bases unmatched to any gene: 7. This CDR3 is 14 amino acids long. The germline CDR1 and CDR2 sequences are MNHEY and SVGAGI. The CDR3 is CASSNSGRSDTQYF. CDR3 sequence (DNA): TGTGCCAGCAGCAATAGCGGGAGATCCGATACGCAGTATTTT.

The J gene is TRBJ2-3, the V gene TRBV6-4; 7 bases are shared with TRBD2. From germline, CDR1 is MRHNA and CDR2 SNTAGT. J was trimmed by 7 bases and V by 3 bases; bases with no gene match: 7. The CDR3 sequence is 14 residues long. CDR3 loop: CASSEGGRENTQYF. CDR3 coding DNA: TGTGCCAGCAGTGAAGGCGGGAGAGAAAATACGCAGTATTTT.

This clone was detected only once. The J gene is TRBJ2-5, the V gene TRBV28; no firm D call. In germline, CDR1 is MDHEN, CDR2 SYDVKM. The V end was cut by 2 bases, the J end by 2 bases, with 12 bases between. The CDR3 totals 15 residues. CDR3 nucleotide sequence: TGTGCCAGCAGTTTAACCGGACGGCTTCAAGAGACCCAGTACTTC. Protein product: CASSLTGRLQETQYF.

This clone was counted once. The chain combines TRBV2 with TRBJ2-5; D is possibly TRBD1 or TRBD2 (5 bases each). Between the trimmed V and J ends, which lost 1 base and 5 bases, there was a span of 14 bases. This CDR3 region has 15 residues. Germline assignment: CDR1 SNHLY and CDR2 FYNNEI. Written as DNA, the CDR3 is TGTGCCAGCAGTGAAGTTTCAGGGAGCAGGGAGACCCAGTACTTC. Translated, it gives CASSEVSGSRETQYF.

The chain recombines TRBV7-9 with TRBJ2-5, with D unresolved. The CDR3 loop spans 13 amino acids. Trimming cost V 1 base and J 9 bases, with 12 bases left between them. CDR1 is SEHNR and CDR2 is FQNEAQ in the germline V gene (reference sequence). The DNA for the CDR3 is TGTGCCAGCAGCTTAGGGCAGGTCCAGGCCCAGTACTTC. Protein product: CASSLGQVQAQYF. The full variable domain, completed using reference TRBV7-9 and TRBJ2-5, is DTGVSQNPRHKITKRGQNVTFRCDPISEHNRLYWYRQTLGQGPEFLTYFQNEAQLEKSRLLSDRFSAERPKGSFSTLEIQRTEQGDSAMYLCASSLGQVQAQYFGPGTRLLVL.

The gene calls are TRBV19 and TRBJ2-5, with 7 bases matching TRBD2. The CDR3 length is 15 residues. Germline assignment: CDR1 LNHDA and CDR2 SQIVND (reference sequence). The V and J ends lost 5 bases and 2 bases, in that order; junction bases with no gene match: 8. The DNA for the CDR3 is TGTGCCAGTAGTGGCGGGACTACCCGACAAGAGACCCAGTACTTC. Its translation: CASSGGTTRQETQYF.

Regarding this clone: Compared with germline, one end of the junction differs, possibly owing to a read error. This rearrangement joins TRBV29-1 to TRBJ2-5; a weak D match, TRBD2 (7 bases). This CDR3 is 13 amino acids long. The germline CDR1 and CDR2 sequences are SQVTM and ANQGSEA. The CDR3 loop reads CGGARSPGETQYF. CDR3 nucleotide sequence: TGTGGGGGGGCTAGATCCCCGGGAGAGACCCAGTACTTC.

The chain links TRBV18 to TRBJ2-3, with 7 bases matching TRBD2. The CDR3 length is 17 residues. The ends lost 4 bases at V and 1 base at J; junction bases unmatched: 11. Germline V gene lookup returns CDR1 KGHSH and CDR2 LQKENI. DNA of the CDR3: TGTGCCAGCTCACTCTTCATGGTACGGGAGGGCACAGATACGCAGTATTTT. Its translation: CASSLFMVREGTDTQYF.

J is TRBJ2-2 and V is TRBV5-1; 11 nucleotides match TRBD1. Germline V gene data show CDR1 as SGHRS and CDR2 as YFSETQ. Germline trimming cut 1 base from V and 5 bases from J; bases unmatched to any gene: 7. This CDR3 has 17 amino acids. CDR3 protein: CASSLPRTGGMTGELFF. In nucleotides, the CDR3 is TGCGCCAGCAGCTTGCCCCGGACAGGGGGCATGACCGGGGAGCTGTTTTTT.

This clone was recorded only once. CDR3 sequence: CASSPSWGLRGNTIYF. The CDR3 bases are TGTGCCAGCAGTCCCTCGTGGGGGTTGAGAGGAAACACCATATATTTT. The chain carries TRBV2 and TRBJ1-3, with TRBD1 as a possible D gene (5 bases). V lost 5 bases and J 4 bases, leaving 18 bases between the germline ends. CDR3 size: 16 residues. Germline values: CDR1 SNHLY, CDR2 FYNNEI.

Worth noting for this clone: The same CDR3 can be traced to other DNA sequences in this sample. The chain recombines TRBV7-2 with TRBJ2-5; weak D call: TRBD2 (6 bases). This CDR3 spans 14 amino acids. Germline V gene sequence: CDR1 SGHTA, CDR2 FQGNSA. Trimming took 3 bases from V and 3 from J, leaving 11 bases between them. The CDR3 reads CASSFGGLEETQYF. CDR3 DNA: TGTGCCAGCAGCTTTGGAGGGTTGGAAGAGACCCAGTACTTC.

As concerns this clone: The same CDR3 can be traced to other DNA sequences in this sample. The chain links TRBV6-1 to TRBJ2-3; TRBD1 is a possible D gene (6 bases). Per the germline V gene, CDR1 is MNHNS and CDR2 is SASEGT. The CDR3 has 13 residues. Trimming pared 6 bases from V and 0 bases from J, leaving 7 bases between. In DNA, the CDR3 is TGTGCCAGCAGACAGGGAAGCACAGATACGCAGTATTTT. Translating it yields CASRQGSTDTQYF.

This chain connects TRBV5-8 to TRBJ1-6; D is unresolved. This CDR3 is built from 15 residues. Germline V gene sequence: CDR1 SGHTS, CDR2 YDEGEE. V was clipped by 0 bases and J by 4 bases, with 8 bases between them. Here the CDR3 reads CASSLGQQYNSPLHF. The DNA for the CDR3 is TGTGCCAGCAGCTTGGGACAACAGTATAATTCACCCCTCCACTTT.

The rearrangement joins TRBV20-1 to TRBJ1-2, with D tentatively TRBD1 (6 bases). With 3 bases removed from V and 8 bases from J, the gap between germline ends came to 7 bases. This CDR3 has 10 amino acids. Germline lookup yields CDR1 DFQATT and CDR2 SNEGSKA (reference sequence). DNA for the CDR3: TGCAGTGCTAGTGGGGGCGGCTACACCTTC. As protein: CSASGGGYTF.

The chain uses TRBV5-4 and TRBJ1-1; TRBD1 might be the D (6 bases). The ends were cut back, 6 bases at V and 2 bases at J, with 17 bases in the middle. Germline-derived CDR1 and CDR2 are SGHNT and YYREEE (reference sequence). This CDR3 contains 15 residues. Here the CDR3 reads CASTHREFQNTEAFF. The CDR3 DNA follows: TGTGCCAGCACCCACAGGGAGTTTCAAAACACTGAAGCTTTCTTT.

V gene TRBV5-1 combines with J gene TRBJ2-7; TRBD1 might be the D (5 bases). The CDR3 length is 15 residues. Trimming cost V 0 bases and J 3 bases, with 13 bases left between them. The germline CDR1 and CDR2 sequences are SGHRS and YFSETQ. The CDR3 DNA follows: TGCGCCAGCAGCTTGGTACCAGGGCAAAACTACGAGCAGTACTTC. Translation gives CASSLVPGQNYEQYF.

In its sample, this clone was seen once. The rearrangement links TRBV9 to TRBJ2-2, with D tentatively TRBD1 (6 bases). V was cut by 4 bases and J by 6 bases, with 16 bases left in between. CDR1 and CDR2 (germline): SGDLS, YYNGEE. CDR3 length: 15 amino acids. CDR3 DNA sequence: TGTGCCAGCAGCCCAACAGGGACGGCTGCCGGGGAGCTGTTTTTT. Residues: CASSPTGTAAGELFF.

This clone was seen a few times. The same CDR3 is also encoded by other DNA sequences in this sample. V gene TRBV6-5 combines with J gene TRBJ1-5, with 7 nucleotides matching TRBD1. Germline V CDR1 and CDR2: MNHEY, SVGAGI. The CDR3 has 13 amino acids. V shed 6 bases, J shed 4 bases, and the junction held 3 bases outside the gene matches. The CDR3 region is CASSWDRNQPQHF. CDR3 DNA: TGTGCCAGCAGCTGGGACAGAAATCAGCCCCAGCATTTT.

J is TRBJ1-2 and V is TRBV2; D is undetermined. This CDR3 comprises 13 residues. Germline loops: CDR1 SNHLY, CDR2 FYNNEI. V was pared by 4 bases and J by 8 bases, with 14 bases between. CDR3 loop: CASSGDIVVGYTF. The CDR3 DNA follows: TGTGCCAGCAGTGGAGATATCGTGGTGGGCTACACCTTC.

The CDR3 protein is CAITPGYTDTQYF. CDR3 DNA: TGTGCCATCACCCCCGGGTACACAGATACGCAGTATTTT. This sequence joins TRBV10-3 and TRBJ2-3; D is unclear. Germline CDR1 is ENHRY and CDR2 is SYGVKD. The V end lost 7 bases, the J end lost 2 bases, and 10 bases lay between the germline ends. This CDR3 is built from 13 residues.

The chain uses TRBV11-2 and TRBJ1-2, with D maybe TRBD1 (5 bases). The CDR3 covers 14 residues. Trimming removed 4 bases from V and 4 bases from J, with 13 bases in between. CDR1 and CDR2 from the germline V gene are SGHAT and FQNNGV. The CDR3 nucleotides read TGTGCCAGCAGCTATCGCGGAGGGGCCTATGGCTACACCTTC. This encodes CASSYRGGAYGYTF.

The chain links TRBV27 to TRBJ2-7; a weak D match, TRBD2 (6 bases). The germline CDR1 and CDR2 sequences are MNHEY and SMNVEV (reference sequence). CDR3 length equals 10 residues. The ends were cut back, 7 bases at V and 7 bases at J, with 8 bases in the middle. The CDR3 loop is CASTEGEQYF. CDR3 bases: TGTGCCAGCACGGAGGGTGAGCAGTACTTC.

V is TRBV19 and J is TRBJ1-2; D might be TRBD1 (6 bases). The CDR3 extends over 14 amino acids. Germline loops: CDR1 LNHDA, CDR2 SQIVND (reference sequence). The V gene lost 4 bases and the J gene lost 1 base, with 10 bases spanning the gap. CDR3 coding DNA: TGTGCCAGTAGTAAGGGACACGATAACTATGGCTACACCTTC. This translates into CASSKGHDNYGYTF.